This TCR beta chain was captured by sequencing in a study of cytomegalovirus exposure and HLA in healthy donors. Background on the study: The same platform was used for the 130 or so validation repertoires and the approximately 670 first-cohort repertoires, a later analysis reported. General study points: A few chains tied to CMV proved CMV antigen-specific in vitro. There were fewer than 200 TCR beta chains listed as cytomegalovirus-associated. That first-cohort TCR clusters tended to co-occur in the roughly 130 validation repertoires was found in a later analysis.

CDR1 and CDR2 (germline): KGHSH, LQKENI. The CDR3 has 13 amino acids. Trimming stripped 2 bases from V and 4 bases from J, with 5 bases between. Only in-frame clones appear in the TCRdb table, and some are missing; sequencing was by immunoSEQ multiplex PCR. The data contain about 60,000 clones, over 90% of them singletons. Turning to this clone: The target antigen is unknown.

The sequencing sample was made of PBMCs. The rearrangement uses TRBV18 and TRBJ2-2, with D possibly being TRBD2 (5 bases). This receptor was taken from a woman between 18 and 30 years old in good health and CMV-seropositive. CDR3 region: CASSPTSTGELFF. The CDR3 DNA follows: TGTGCCAGCTCACCAACTAGCACCGGGGAGCTGTTTTTT.